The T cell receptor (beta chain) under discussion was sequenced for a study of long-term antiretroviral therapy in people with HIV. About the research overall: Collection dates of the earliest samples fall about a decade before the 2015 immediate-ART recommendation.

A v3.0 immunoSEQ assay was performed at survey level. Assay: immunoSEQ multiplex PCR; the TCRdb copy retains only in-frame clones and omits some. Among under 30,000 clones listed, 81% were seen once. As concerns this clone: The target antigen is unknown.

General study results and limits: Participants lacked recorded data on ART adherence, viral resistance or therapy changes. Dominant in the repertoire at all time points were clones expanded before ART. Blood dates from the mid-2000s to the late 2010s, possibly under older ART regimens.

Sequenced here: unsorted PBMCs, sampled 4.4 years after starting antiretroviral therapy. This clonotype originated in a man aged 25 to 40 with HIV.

The CDR3 sequence: CASTHTTGVGEKLFF. The CDR3 coding sequence is TGTGCCAGCACCCACACGACAGGGGTGGGAGAAAAACTGTTTTTT. V gene TRBV6-1 combines with J gene TRBJ1-4, with 8 bases fitting TRBD1. V dropped 7 bases and J dropped 8; count of bases not matched to a gene: 12. The CDR3 consists of 15 residues. The germline CDR1 and CDR2 sequences are MNHNS and SASEGT.